These 19 T cell receptor beta chains were sequenced from one sample in a study of vaccination and CD4 T cells after COVID-19. Noted treatment: approximately 9-day PBMC culture with coronavirus spike peptide pools or control peptides (ViraFEST assay). The Oncomine TCR Beta short-read assay was applied to DNA of cultured CD4+ T cells. TCRdb fed the PCR reads into MiXCR, producing one record per CDR3 protein. The sample holds over 11,000 distinct CDR3 sequences; under 45% are singletons and the top ten take around a sixth. No antigen has been identified for these receptors. Sequencing used cultured CD4+ T cells from blood. These receptors came from a human donor with COVID-19.

The chain employs TRBV11-3 and TRBJ2-5; the D gene is possibly TRBD2 (6 bases). In germline, CDR1 is SGHNT, CDR2 YENEEA. CDR3 length equals 13 residues. Trimming left V 5 bases short and J 11 bases short, with 18 bases between. CDR3 nucleotides: TGTGCCAGCAGCCTCCTCGCGGAGGGCGGTCAGTACTTC. It specifies CASSLLAEGGQYF.

The rearrangement links TRBV25-1 to TRBJ2-7; 8 nucleotides align to TRBD1. The V and J ends lost 7 bases and 1 base, in that order; junction bases with no gene match: 21. The CDR3 contains 19 residues. Germline-derived CDR1 and CDR2 are MGHDK and SYGVNS. CDR3 in DNA: TGTGCCAGCATCCCTTCAGGACCGAACTTAGGACAGGGATCCTACGAGCAGTACTTC. It codes for CASIPSGPNLGQGSYEQYF.

The chain links TRBV7-9 to TRBJ1-5; TRBD1 might be the D (5 bases). V lost 5 bases to trimming and J lost 2 bases, with 13 bases between them. Germline V lookup: CDR1 SEHNR, CDR2 FQNEAQ (reference sequence). The CDR3 extends over 15 amino acids. The CDR3 protein is CASSPSIGGNQPQHF. DNA of the CDR3: TGTGCCAGCAGCCCCTCTATAGGGGGCAATCAGCCCCAGCATTTT.

This clonotype was counted between two and nine times. This sequence joins TRBV28 and TRBJ1-1; TRBD1 aligns across 9 bases. The J segment lost 1 base and the V segment lost 6 bases, leaving 6 bases of the junction unmatched. CDR3 length equals 15 residues. Germline CDR1 is MDHEN and CDR2 is SYDVKM. The CDR3 nucleotides read TGTGCCAGCAGCAATTGGGGACAGGGGAACACTGAAGCTTTCTTT. It encodes CASSNWGQGNTEAFF.

In this sample, this clonotype turned up a few times. This chain links TRBV7-9 with TRBJ1-6; D call uncertain. Trimming took off 2 bases at V and 5 bases at J, with 10 bases between the two ends. CDR3 length: 15 residues. The germline CDR1 and CDR2 sequences are SEHNR and FQNEAQ (reference sequence). CDR3 DNA: TGTGCCAGCAGCTTAAGCGGATGGAATAATTCACCCCTCCACTTT. It yields the protein CASSLSGWNNSPLHF.

The rearrangement links TRBV7-9 to TRBJ1-5; D unresolved. The CDR3 totals 16 residues. Per germline, CDR1 SEHNR and CDR2 FQNEAQ (reference sequence). The V end lost 5 bases, the J end lost 0 bases, and 14 bases lay between the germline ends. CDR3 protein: CASSPPIKLSNQPQHF. The CDR3 bases are TGTGCCAGCAGCCCCCCCATAAAACTTAGCAATCAGCCCCAGCATTTT.

This clonotype was counted a few times. The chain carries TRBV6-1 and TRBJ1-2; perhaps TRBD1 as D (6 bases). CDR1 is MNHNS, CDR2 SASEGT, per germline. This CDR3 contains 14 residues. The V and J ends lost 5 bases and 1 base respectively, with 11 bases between them. This CDR3 is CASSPGQRNYGYTF. Here the CDR3 DNA reads TGTGCCAGCAGTCCGGGACAACGTAACTATGGCTACACCTTC.

The chain couples TRBV12-3 or TRBV12-4 to TRBJ1-1; 7 bases align to TRBD1. The CDR3 is 13 residues long. The V gene end was trimmed by 8 bases and the J gene end by 9 bases; junction bases not matched to a gene: 12. In DNA, the CDR3 is TGTGCCAGCTCTAAGTTTGAGGGACAGAAAGCTTTCTTT. Protein product: CASSKFEGQKAFF.

The chain recombines TRBV5-4 with TRBJ1-5; D remains unclear. The V end lost 0 bases, the J end lost 3 bases, and 7 bases lay between the germline ends. The germline gives CDR1 SGHNT, CDR2 YYREEE (reference sequence). The CDR3 totals 14 residues. The CDR3 spells CASSLVPYNQPQHF. The CDR3 coding sequence is TGTGCCAGCAGCTTGGTTCCATACAATCAGCCCCAGCATTTT.

The chain employs TRBV20-1 and TRBJ2-3; D not certain. Germline V CDR1 and CDR2: DFQATT, SNEGSKA (reference sequence). Trimming stripped 5 bases from V and 1 base from J, with 10 bases between. The CDR3 spans 13 residues. DNA of the CDR3: TGCAGTGCTTTCGAAACCCGCACAGATACGCAGTATTTT. Translation: CSAFETRTDTQYF.

The J gene is TRBJ2-5, the V gene TRBV7-9; 10 bases fit TRBD1. CDR1 and CDR2 from the germline V gene are SEHNR and FQNEAQ (reference sequence). The CDR3 has 14 residues. J was trimmed by 5 bases and V by 8 bases; bases with no gene match: 8. The CDR3 sequence is CASFETGGLETQYF. The CDR3 nucleotides are TGTGCCAGCTTTGAGACAGGGGGCCTGGAGACCCAGTACTTC.

The chain couples TRBV12-3 or TRBV12-4 to TRBJ2-5, with a weak D call TRBD2 (6 bases). The CDR3 contains 14 residues. V was pared by 8 bases and J by 4 bases, with 17 bases between. The CDR3 loop reads CASLRDSRGETQYF. CDR3 DNA: TGTGCCAGCCTTCGGGACTCCAGAGGAGAGACCCAGTACTTC.

The chain combines TRBV19 with TRBJ2-2; 7 bases line up with TRBD2. V trimming: 0 bases; J trimming: 6 bases; junction bases outside the gene matches: 1. The CDR3 consists of 14 residues. CDR1 and CDR2 (germline): LNHDA, SQIVND (reference sequence). In DNA form, the CDR3 reads TGTGCCAGTAGTATAGAGCGGGGGTCCGGGGAGCTGTTTTTT. Protein sequence: CASSIERGSGELFF.

The rearrangement joins TRBV5-1 to TRBJ1-1, with D hard to call. The CDR3 extends over 17 amino acids. Trimming removed 0 bases from V and 1 base from J, with 16 bases in between. CDR1 is SGHRS and CDR2 is YFSETQ in the germline V gene. CDR3 amino acids: CASSLASEGRANTEAFF. CDR3 sequence (DNA): TGCGCCAGCAGCTTGGCCTCGGAGGGTAGGGCGAACACTGAAGCTTTCTTT. Variable domain in full (rest from reference TRBV5-1 and TRBJ1-1): KAGVTQTPRYLIKTRGQQVTLSCSPISGHRSVSWYQQTPGQGLQFLFEYFSETQRNKGNFPGRFSGRQFSNSRSEMNVSTLELGDSALYLCASSLASEGRANTEAFFGQGTRLTVV.

By its share, this clonotype is large. The chain is built from TRBV20-1 and TRBJ2-5; TRBD2 might be the D (5 bases). Per the germline V gene, CDR1 is DFQATT and CDR2 is SNEGSKA (reference sequence). Trimming cost V 2 bases and J 5 bases, with 9 bases left between them. CDR3 length: 12 residues. CDR3 sequence: CSARPLAETQYF. Here the CDR3 DNA reads TGCAGTGCTAGACCCCTAGCTGAGACCCAGTACTTC.

This rearrangement joins TRBV7-9 to TRBJ1-1, with TRBD1 matching over 8 bases. V trimming: 4 bases; J trimming: 3 bases; junction bases outside the gene matches: 7. Germline V gives CDR1 SEHNR, CDR2 FQNEAQ (reference sequence). The CDR3 length is 15 residues. The CDR3 region is CASSSHQGAHTEAFF. The CDR3 region has the DNA TGTGCCAGCAGCTCTCATCAGGGGGCGCACACTGAAGCTTTCTTT.

This clonotype was picked up a small number of times. The chain has TRBV6-1 and TRBJ1-6, with 9 bases identical to TRBD1. The CDR3 sequence is 18 residues long. V was pared by 4 bases and J by 10 bases, with 17 bases of the junction left unmatched. The germline V gene has CDR1 MNHNS and CDR2 SASEGT. DNA of the CDR3: TGTGCCAGCAGTGGTCTAACAGGGGGCCGGGGATATCGCTCACCCCTCCACTTT. Protein sequence: CASSGLTGGRGYRSPLHF.

This clonotype was recorded a few times. The rearrangement joins TRBV7-9 to TRBJ1-4, with TRBD1 matching 7 bases. Germline V CDR1 and CDR2: SEHNR, FQNEAQ (reference sequence). The V gene end was trimmed by 1 base and the J gene end by 4 bases; junction bases not matched to a gene: 3. The CDR3 covers 15 residues. CDR3 nucleotides: TGTGCCAGCAGCTTAGAAGGGGGCCGTAATGAAAAACTGTTTTTT. Its translation is CASSLEGGRNEKLFF.

This clonotype was observed a handful of times. This chain joins TRBV11-2 and TRBJ1-2; D gene unclear. The CDR3 runs 15 residues. Germline loops: CDR1 SGHAT, CDR2 FQNNGV. Deletions cut 0 bases from V and 3 bases from J, with 11 bases between. The CDR3 here is CASSLDRVADYGYTF. The DNA of the CDR3 is TGTGCCAGCAGCTTAGATCGAGTGGCGGACTATGGCTACACCTTC.